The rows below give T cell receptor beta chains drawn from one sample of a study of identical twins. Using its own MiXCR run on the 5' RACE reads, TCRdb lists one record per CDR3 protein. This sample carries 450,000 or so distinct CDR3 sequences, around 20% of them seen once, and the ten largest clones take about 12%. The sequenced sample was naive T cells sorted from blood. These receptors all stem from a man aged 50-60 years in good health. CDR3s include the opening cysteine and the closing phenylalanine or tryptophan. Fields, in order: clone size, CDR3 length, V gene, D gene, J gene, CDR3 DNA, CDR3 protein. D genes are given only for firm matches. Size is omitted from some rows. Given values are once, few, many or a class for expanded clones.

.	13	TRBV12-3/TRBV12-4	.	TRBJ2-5	TGTGCCAGCAGTTTAAGCACACAGTCGACCCAGTACTTC	CASSLSTQSTQYF
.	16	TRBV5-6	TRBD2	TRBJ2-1	TGTGCCAGCAGCTTGGCAGGGAGGGTAAAGGATAATGAGCAGTTCTTC	CASSLAGRVKDNEQFF
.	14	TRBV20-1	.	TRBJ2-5	TGCAGTGCTAACCCCCTGTCGTTTGGAGAGACCCAGTACTTC	CSANPLSFGETQYF
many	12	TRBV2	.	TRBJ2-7	TGTGCCAGCAGTGTTACCTTCTACGAGCAGTACTTC	CASSVTFYEQYF
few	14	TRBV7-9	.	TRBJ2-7	TGTGCCAGCATGGCCTCCCCTAGCTCCTACGAGCAGTACTTC	CASMASPSSYEQYF
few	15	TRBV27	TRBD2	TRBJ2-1	TGTGCCAGCAGTCCGGCAGGACTAGCGGGAGTAGGGCAGTTCTTC	CASSPAGLAGVGQFF
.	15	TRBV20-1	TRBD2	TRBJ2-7	TGCAGTGCTTCGACTAGCGGGGGGAACACCTACGAGCAGTACTTC	CSASTSGGNTYEQYF
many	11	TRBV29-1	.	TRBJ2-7	TGCAGCGTTGTTGCTGTTTACGAGCAGTACTTC	CSVVAVYEQYF
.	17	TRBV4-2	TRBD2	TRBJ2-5	TGTGCCAGCAGCCAAGATCTAGGTAGAGCTAGCGGTGAGACCCAGTACTTC	CASSQDLGRASGETQYF
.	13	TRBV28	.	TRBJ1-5	TGTGCCAGCAGTTTATTAGGGACTCAGCCCCAGCATTTT	CASSLLGTQPQHF
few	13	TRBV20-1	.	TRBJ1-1	TGCAGTGCTAGAGATAGGACGGGACCTGAAGCTTTCTTT	CSARDRTGPEAFF
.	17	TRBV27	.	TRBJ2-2	TGTGCCAGCAGCGACCCGAAGACTTACGCGAACACCGGGGAGCTGTTTTTT	CASSDPKTYANTGELFF
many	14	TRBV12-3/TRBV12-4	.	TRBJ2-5	TGTGCCAGCAGTGGGGTGGGGGTCCAAGAGACCCAGTACTTC	CASSGVGVQETQYF
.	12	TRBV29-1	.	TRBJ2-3	TGCAGCGTTGACCAGGCCCCTGGTACGCAGTATTTT	CSVDQAPGTQYF
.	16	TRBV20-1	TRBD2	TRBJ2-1	TGCAGTGCTACCCGAGGGACTAGCGGGAGTAGGGGTGAGCAGTTCTTC	CSATRGTSGSRGEQFF
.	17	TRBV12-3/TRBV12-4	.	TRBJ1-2	TGTGCCAGCAGAGGTATGCAGGACACCTTCTCTAACTATGGCTACACCTTC	CASRGMQDTFSNYGYTF
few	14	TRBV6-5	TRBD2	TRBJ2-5	TGTGCCAGCAGTTACGGAGCGGGGAGGGAGACCCAGTACTTC	CASSYGAGRETQYF
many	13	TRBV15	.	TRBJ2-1	TGTGCCACCAGCAGGACAGTATACAATGAGCAGTTCTTC	CATSRTVYNEQFF
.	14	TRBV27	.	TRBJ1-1	TGTGCCAGCAGGGGCAGGGTCTCTCGCACTGAAGCTTTCTTT	CASRGRVSRTEAFF
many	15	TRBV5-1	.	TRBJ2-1	TGCGCCAGCAGCTTGGTTACAGGCTCCTACAATGAGCAGTTCTTC	CASSLVTGSYNEQFF
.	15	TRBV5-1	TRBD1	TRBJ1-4	TGCGCCAGCAGTTTCACAGGGGGCCGTAATGAAAAACTGTTTTTT	CASSFTGGRNEKLFF
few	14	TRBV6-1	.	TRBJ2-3	TGTGCCAGCAGGACTCTATGGAACACAGATACGCAGTATTTT	CASRTLWNTDTQYF